A selection of T cell receptor beta chains follows, all from one sample in a study of blood T cell repertoires in COVID-19. This table comes from immunoSEQ multiplex PCR, and its TCRdb copy is limited to in-frame clones, with some not included. The data contain 100,000 or so clones, more than 85% of them singletons. Material: peripheral blood. The receptors originated from a human donor with active COVID-19. The donor label of this sample is uncertain. CDR3s include the opening cysteine and the closing phenylalanine or tryptophan. Fields, in order: CDR3 protein, CDR3 DNA, clone size, D gene, J gene, V gene. The D gene is left open where the match is weak. Clone sizes are given selectively: once, few, many, or a class where the clone is expanded.

CASSLQTDTEAFF	TGCGCCAGCAGCCTCCAGACAGACACTGAAGCTTTCTTT	once	NA	TRBJ1-1	TRBV5-1
CSYDRATQETQYF	TGCAGCTATGACAGGGCTACCCAAGAGACCCAGTACTTC	NA	TRBD1	TRBJ2-5	TRBV29-1
CASSFGGGEQFF	TGTGCCAGCAGCTTTGGCGGTGGTGAGCAGTTCTTC	NA	NA	TRBJ2-1	TRBV7-9
CASSPIGGTDYGYTF	TGTGCCAGCAGTCCTATCGGAGGGACTGACTATGGCTACACCTTC	NA	NA	TRBJ1-2	TRBV27
CASSLGAGRGSDEQFF	TGTGCCAGCAGCTTAGGGGCTGGTCGGGGATCGGATGAGCAGTTCTTC	few	NA	TRBJ2-1	TRBV11-3
CASSYPGSSGNTIYF	TGCGCCAGCAGCTACCCGGGGAGTTCTGGAAACACCATATATTTT	few	NA	TRBJ1-3	TRBV4-1
CASSRSGGYGYTF	TGTGCCAGCAGTCGATCAGGGGGCTATGGCTACACCTTC	NA	TRBD1	TRBJ1-2	TRBV12-3/TRBV12-4
CASSPPGAGDSLTDTQYF	TGTGCCAGCTCACCACCGGGGGCCGGGGACAGCCTCACAGATACGCAGTATTTT	NA	TRBD1	TRBJ2-3	TRBV18
CSVNGQDLETQYF	TGCAGCGTTAACGGACAGGACCTGGAGACCCAGTACTTC	once	TRBD1	TRBJ2-5	TRBV29-1
CASSLEPQKNEKLFF	TGTGCCAGCAGCTTAGAACCGCAGAAAAATGAAAAACTGTTTTTT	NA	NA	TRBJ1-4	TRBV7-2
CASSSPAINEQFF	TGTGCCAGCAGCTCCCCAGCGATAAATGAGCAGTTCTTC	NA	NA	TRBJ2-1	TRBV5-4